The clone carrying this T cell receptor beta chain was recorded a few times. CDR1 and CDR2 (germline): MGHRA, YSYEKL. The CDR3 runs to 14 residues. V was trimmed by 4 bases and J by 10 bases, leaving 14 bases between them. In the source study's methods: Quantification of nucleated cells was approximated via reference gene primer amplification. Method: immunoSEQ multiplex PCR; TCRdb's copy keeps in-frame clones and lacks some. V, J and clone size are taken as reported in that table, and D and trimming were inferred from the DNA itself. The sample comprises more than 85,000 clones, around 84% of which are singletons, and roughly 17% rests with the top ten. The data derive from a study of blood T cell repertoires in COVID-19. Looking at the study overall: From the United States, Italy and Spain came samples of acute and convalescent COVID-19. T cells, B-cell-depleted T cells, or PBMCs provided the cDNA or gDNA that served as material.

Sequences were obtained from peripheral blood. The chain uses TRBV4-1 and TRBJ1-6, with D maybe TRBD1 (6 bases). The TCR was taken from a woman aged 60-75 years with acute or convalescent COVID-19. CDR3 in amino acids: CASSPREGVSPLHF. CDR3 nucleotides: TGCGCCAGCAGCCCAAGAGAGGGGGTCTCACCCCTCCACTTT.